This is a list of T cell receptor beta chains from one sample in a study of blood T cell repertoires in COVID-19. Measured with immunoSEQ multiplex PCR; TCRdb has only the in-frame clones, and not every one. Among roughly 360,000 clones listed, roughly four fifths were seen once. Material for sequencing was PBMCs or T cells enriched from blood (not recorded which). Receptors were obtained from a woman aged 50 to 60 who had recovered from COVID-19. CDR3s include the opening cysteine and the closing phenylalanine or tryptophan. A D gene is named only where the DNA matches it firmly. Clone size appears in some rows only: once, few, many, or a class for an expanded clone.

>TRBD1|TRBJ2-2|TRBV9|NA
TGTGCCAGCAGCGTAGATCCAGGGGGTACCGGGGAGCTGTTTTTT
CASSVDPGGTGELFF
>TRBD1|TRBJ1-2|TRBV2|NA
TGTGCCAGCAGCGATCTGGGACAGGGGATTAGTTTCTACACCTTC
CASSDLGQGISFYTF
>TRBD1|TRBJ2-1|TRBV10-3|NA
TGTGCCATCAGTGGAGATACCGGGACAGGCCCGGACAATGAGCAGTTCTTC
CAISGDTGTGPDNEQFF
>NA|TRBJ1-2|TRBV19|NA
TGTGCCAGCTCGGGGCCCAGGGGAGCTAACTATGGCTACACCTTC
CASSGPRGANYGYTF
>TRBD1|TRBJ1-2|TRBV4-3|once
TGCGCCAGCAGCCAAGATCGAGGAGGGGGCTACTATGGCTACACCTTC
CASSQDRGGGYYGYTF
>NA|TRBJ1-2|TRBV19|NA
TGTGCCAGTAGTATTGGCGGGGGAGGCAACTATGGCTACACCTTC
CASSIGGGGNYGYTF
>NA|TRBJ2-2|TRBV7-9|NA
TGTGCCAGCAGCTTAACTACGGGGACCGGGGAGCTGTTTTTT
CASSLTTGTGELFF
>TRBD2|TRBJ2-7|TRBV7-2|NA
TGTGCCAGCAGCTTAGAGACGGGGGGCTACGAGCAGTACTTC
CASSLETGGYEQYF
>NA|TRBJ1-5|TRBV6-2/TRBV6-3|once
TGTGCCAGCAGTTATCTCGGTCAGCCCCAGCATTTT
CASSYLGQPQHF
>NA|TRBJ2-1|TRBV28|once
TGTGCCAGCAGCGGTGGGGCCAAAGGCTACAATGAGCAGTTCTTC
CASSGGAKGYNEQFF
>NA|TRBJ1-5|TRBV6-5|NA
TGTGCCAGCAGTCGAACAGGGAGCAATCAGCCCCAGCATTTT
CASSRTGSNQPQHF
>TRBD1|TRBJ1-2|TRBV7-6|few
TGTGCCAGCAGCCGGGACAGTGCGCGAGGCTACACCTTC
CASSRDSARGYTF
>NA|TRBJ2-7|TRBV7-2|NA
TGTGCCAGCAGCTTTCCAGGGGGAGGATACGAGCAGTACTTC
CASSFPGGGYEQYF
>NA|TRBJ2-1|TRBV6-5|NA
TGTGCCAGCAGCCGCGGGACGGAGGCTGAGCAGTTCTTC
CASSRGTEAEQFF
>NA|TRBJ1-1|TRBV21-1|few
TGTGCCAGCAGCAAAGTGAAGGGATGTCAGGGAGGGTTGAACACTGAAGCTTTCTTT
CASSKVKGCQGGLNTEAFF
>NA|TRBJ1-3|TRBV4-2|few
TGTGCCAGCAGCCAAGACTTGCCTGGAGCAGTTTCTGGAAACACCATATATTTT
CASSQDLPGAVSGNTIYF
>NA|TRBJ2-5|TRBV30|once
TGTGCCTGGAGTGGGACAGCCCAAGAGACCCAGTACTTC
CAWSGTAQETQYF
>TRBD1|TRBJ1-5|TRBV7-2|once
TGTGCCAGCAGCGCGTACAGGGGGCGAGATCAGCCCCAGCATTTT
CASSAYRGRDQPQHF
>NA|TRBJ2-3|TRBV7-2|NA
TGTGCCAGCACCCCAGTCGGAGGAGATACGCAGTATTTT
CASTPVGGDTQYF
>NA|TRBJ1-2|TRBV6-2/TRBV6-3|NA
TGTGCCAGCAGTTCAGACGGAGTTTATGGCTACACCTTC
CASSSDGVYGYTF
>TRBD1|TRBJ1-1|TRBV7-2|NA
TGTGCCAGCAGCTTAGATCCGGGACAGGGGGGCGTTAAAGCTTTCTTT
CASSLDPGQGGVKAFF
>NA|TRBJ2-1|TRBV6-4|once
TGTGCCAGCACCGCGGGGTTGAGCTCCTACAATGAGCAGTTCTTC
CASTAGLSSYNEQFF
>NA|TRBJ2-1|TRBV7-3|once
TGTGCCAGCAGCTTAGGTAGCAATGAGCAGTTCTTC
CASSLGSNEQFF
>NA|TRBJ1-1|TRBV30|NA
TGTGCCTGGCAGGCAGGGGAGAATACTGAAGCTTTCTTT
CAWQAGENTEAFF
>NA|TRBJ1-2|TRBV10-3|NA
TGTGCCATCAGTGAGGTAGGACAGCAGCTCTATGGCTACACCTTC
CAISEVGQQLYGYTF
>NA|TRBJ2-6|TRBV3-1/TRBV3-2|few
TGTGCCAGCAGCCCTACTAACTCTGGGGCCAACGTCCTGACTTTC
CASSPTNSGANVLTF
>TRBD2|TRBJ2-1|TRBV3-1/TRBV3-2|once
TGTGCCAGCAGCCGCGGACTAGCTGACGGAGAGCAGTTCTTC
CASSRGLADGEQFF
>NA|TRBJ1-4|TRBV19|NA
TGTGCCAGTAGTCGACTGATTAATGAAAAACTGTTTTTT
CASSRLINEKLFF
>TRBD2|TRBJ2-7|TRBV7-9|NA
TGTGCCAGCAGCTTAAGGCCGGCTAGCGGGAGTTACGAGCAGTACTTC
CASSLRPASGSYEQYF
>TRBD1|TRBJ1-5|TRBV27|NA
TGTGCCAGCAGCTGGGACAGGGGCGGTCAGCCCCAGCATTTT
CASSWDRGGQPQHF
>TRBD2|TRBJ2-1|TRBV18|NA
TGTGCCAGCTCACCATCAGCGGGGGCCTTCGTTGAGCAGTTCTTC
CASSPSAGAFVEQFF
>TRBD1|TRBJ1-6|TRBV30|NA
TGTGCCTGGAGTCCGATATCGGACAGGGCCTTAGATTCACCCCTCCACTTT
CAWSPISDRALDSPLHF
>NA|TRBJ1-1|TRBV4-1|NA
TGCGCCAGCAGCCATTTTGCGGGGATAATGAACACTGAAGCTTTCTTT
CASSHFAGIMNTEAFF
>NA|TRBJ2-1|TRBV5-1|NA
TGCGCCAGCAGCTTGGCGGGGGACCAGTTGAATGAGCAGTTCTTC
CASSLAGDQLNEQFF
>NA|TRBJ1-6|TRBV21-1|NA
TGTGCCAGCAGCATTCTAGGGGACAGCCTCTATAATTCACCCCTCCACTTT
CASSILGDSLYNSPLHF
>TRBD1|TRBJ1-5|TRBV19|many
TGTGCCAGTGGAACAGGGGCGAATAGCAATCAGCCCCAGCATTTT
CASGTGANSNQPQHF
>NA|TRBJ1-2|TRBV2|NA
TGTGCCAGCAGTGACCTCTATGGCTACACCTTC
CASSDLYGYTF
>NA|TRBJ2-1|TRBV20-1|NA
TGCAGTGCCACAGGGTACAATGAGCAGTTCTTC
CSATGYNEQFF
>NA|TRBJ1-1|TRBV5-1|NA
TGCGCCAGCAGCTTGGGACGGGGAACTGAAGCTTTCTTT
CASSLGRGTEAFF
>NA|TRBJ1-1|TRBV27|NA
TGTGCCAGCAGTTTACAGGGGCTGCTGAACACTGAAGCTTTCTTT
CASSLQGLLNTEAFF
>NA|TRBJ2-7|TRBV6-1|once
TGTGCCAGCAGTGAAGCGCATCGGTTGCGGTACGAGCAGTACTTC
CASSEAHRLRYEQYF
>TRBD2|TRBJ2-5|TRBV5-1|once
TGCGCCAGCAGCTTGGGGCCTAGCGGGGGTGTGAAGACCCAGTACTTC
CASSLGPSGGVKTQYF
>TRBD2|TRBJ2-5|TRBV5-1|NA
TGCGCCAGCAGGCCTAGCGGGGGGGCGGAGACCCAGTACTTC
CASRPSGGAETQYF
>NA|TRBJ2-7|TRBV12-3/TRBV12-4|NA
TGTGCCAGCTCTCCGGTACCGAACTACGAGCAGTACTTC
CASSPVPNYEQYF
>TRBD1|TRBJ1-3|TRBV5-1|NA
TGCGCCAGCAGCGGGACAGGGGGCGCAAACACCATATATTTT
CASSGTGGANTIYF
>NA|TRBJ2-1|TRBV3-1/TRBV3-2|NA
TGTGCCAGCAGCCAAGGACTCCCGTACAATGAGCAGTTCTTC
CASSQGLPYNEQFF
>TRBD1|TRBJ1-5|TRBV7-8|once
TGTGCCAGCAGCTTAGCAGGACAGGGGACCCAGCCCCAGCATTTT
CASSLAGQGTQPQHF
>TRBD1|TRBJ1-2|TRBV27|NA
TGTGCCAGCAGTATCGGACAGGGGGGATTCAACTATGGCTACACCTTC
CASSIGQGGFNYGYTF
>NA|TRBJ1-1|TRBV11-3|once
TGTGCCAGCAGCTTAGCGGGGGGGCTTGGAGACACTGAAGCTTTCTTT
CASSLAGGLGDTEAFF
>NA|TRBJ1-1|TRBV3-1/TRBV3-2|NA
TGTGCCAGCAGGACGGCGGTACAGAACACTGAAGCTTTCTTT
CASRTAVQNTEAFF
>NA|TRBJ2-1|TRBV12-5|NA
TGTGCTAGTGGTTTGCCCCAGGGGGGAGATCCTTACAATGAGCAGTTCTTC
CASGLPQGGDPYNEQFF
>NA|TRBJ2-6|TRBV24-1|NA
TGTGCCACCAGTGCAGGGACTGGGGCCAACGTCCTGACTTTC
CATSAGTGANVLTF
>TRBD2|TRBJ2-1|TRBV4-3|NA
TGCGCCAGCAGCCAAGATGGTCTAGCGGGAGTGAACCGGCAGTTCTTC
CASSQDGLAGVNRQFF
>NA|TRBJ2-2|TRBV5-5|NA
TGTGCCAGCAGCTCACAACCCCGATTGCTTAACACCGGGGAGCTGTTTTTT
CASSSQPRLLNTGELFF
>NA|TRBJ1-1|TRBV7-9|once
TGTGCCAGCAGCTTAGGTATGGGACTTTTCACTGAAGCTTTCTTT
CASSLGMGLFTEAFF
>NA|TRBJ1-4|TRBV9|NA
TGTGCCAGCAGCGAAAGGGGAACCGCATTAGGTGAAAAACTGTTTTTT
CASSERGTALGEKLFF
>TRBD2|TRBJ2-3|TRBV7-9|NA
TGTGCCAGCAGCTCGACTAGCGGACCCACAGATACGCAGTATTTT
CASSSTSGPTDTQYF